This T cell receptor (beta chain) was captured by sequencing in a study of T cell responses to AZD1222 COVID-19 vaccine. Study-level findings and limits: Repertoire sampling happened only post peak T cell response. Epitopes outside B.1.351 and B.1.1.7 mutated regions reportedly drew nearly half of spike TCRs. Mapped onto spike, vaccine-associated CD4 TCRs spanned it and were dominant at 160-218 and 743-854.

Profiled with immunoSEQ multiplex PCR; TCRdb holds only in-frame clones, not every one. The sample lists roughly 150,000 clones, about 92% occurring once. This CDR3 spans 14 amino acids. In germline, CDR1 is SQVTM, CDR2 ANQGSEA. V was clipped by 7 bases and J by 4 bases, with 18 bases between them. Details on this clone: The antigen is undetermined.

The chain carries TRBV29-1 and TRBJ2-3, with D possibly being TRBD2 (5 bases). This material consisted of peripheral blood, taken on day 0 of AZD1222 vaccination. The clonotype originates from an adult in good health. The CDR3 loop is CSAGFFSSPDTQYF. The CDR3 nucleotides read TGCAGCGCCGGGTTTTTTTCTAGCCCAGATACGCAGTATTTT.